Shown below are 10 T cell receptor beta chains from a single sample sequenced in a study of long-term antiretroviral therapy in people with HIV. Running of the v3.0 immunoSEQ assay took place at survey level. This table comes from immunoSEQ multiplex PCR, and its TCRdb copy is limited to in-frame clones, with some not included. This table holds under 30,000 clones, about 80% found once. Material: unsorted PBMCs, obtained 0.7 years before starting antiretroviral therapy. These receptors were taken from a man younger than 45 with HIV.

The rearrangement joins TRBV27 to TRBJ2-7, with TRBD2 matching over 13 bases. This CDR3 has 16 amino acids. Germline lookup yields CDR1 MNHEY and CDR2 SMNVEV (reference sequence). V was clipped by 4 bases and J by 2 bases; unmatched bases: 5. DNA for the CDR3: TGTGCCAGCAGTTCCACTAGCGGGAGGGGGACCTACGAGCAGTACTTC. Its translation: CASSSTSGRGTYEQYF.

The chain carries TRBV30 and TRBJ2-3, with no clear D. Germline loops: CDR1 GTSNPN, CDR2 SVGIG (reference sequence). The CDR3 covers 11 residues. Trimming took 5 bases from V and 4 from J, leaving 7 bases between them. The CDR3 reads CAWERADTQYF. The CDR3 bases are TGTGCCTGGGAGCGAGCAGATACGCAGTATTTT.

The CDR3 protein is CASSMNTGELFF. The CDR3 coding sequence is TGCGCCAGCAGTATGAACACCGGGGAGCTGTTTTTT. The rearrangement uses TRBV10-2 and TRBJ2-2; D call uncertain. The germline gives CDR1 WSHSY, CDR2 SAAADI. V lost 5 bases, J lost 1 base, and 2 bases lay in between. The CDR3 totals 12 residues.

This clone was seen only once. Other DNA sequences in this specimen translate into the identical CDR3. This chain connects TRBV5-1 to TRBJ2-1, with a possible D match to TRBD1 (6 bases). Trimming shortened V by 4 bases and J by 9 bases, and 14 bases separated the two germline ends. This CDR3 contains 13 residues. From germline, CDR1 is SGHRS and CDR2 YFSETQ. DNA for the CDR3: TGCGCCAGCAGCCTGGTTATGGACAGTGAGCAGTTCTTC. Translation: CASSLVMDSEQFF.

This chain links TRBV29-1 with TRBJ2-7, with D perhaps TRBD1 or TRBD2 (5 bases each). In germline, CDR1 is SQVTM, CDR2 ANQGSEA. The CDR3 is made up of 14 amino acids. V lost 6 bases and J lost 2, with 17 bases in between. CDR3 bases: TGCAGCGTGGCACTGGGGGTGGGGACCTACGAGCAGTACTTC. Protein product: CSVALGVGTYEQYF.

The chain recombines TRBV11-3 with TRBJ2-7; 8 nucleotides align to TRBD1. Trimming removed 0 bases from V and 7 bases from J; junction bases left unmatched: 2. Germline assignment: CDR1 SGHNT and CDR2 YENEEA. This CDR3 has 13 residues. CDR3 DNA sequence: TGTGCCAGCAGCTTAGAACAGGGGGAAGAGCAGTACTTC. Translated, it gives CASSLEQGEEQYF.

V gene TRBV28 combines with J gene TRBJ1-3; tentatively, D is TRBD1 (6 bases). Trimming removed 2 bases at V and 2 bases at J, with 10 bases between. This CDR3 has 15 amino acids. Germline V gene lookup returns CDR1 MDHEN and CDR2 SYDVKM. The CDR3 coding sequence is TGTGCCAGCAGTTTAGGGGGGCGACCTGGAAACACCATATATTTT. It specifies CASSLGGRPGNTIYF.

This chain uses TRBV5-1 with TRBJ2-7; the match to TRBD1 covers 9 bases. This CDR3 has 13 residues. Losses at the gene ends were 0 bases for V and 5 bases for J; bases not matched to a gene: 0. Germline-derived CDR1 and CDR2 are SGHRS and YFSETQ. CDR3 sequence (DNA): TGCGCCAGCAGCTTGGACAGGGGGCACGAGCAGTACTTC. This codes for CASSLDRGHEQYF.

The chain links TRBV27 to TRBJ2-3; possible D gene TRBD2, 5 bases. Germline V gives CDR1 MNHEY, CDR2 SMNVEV (reference sequence). The CDR3 sequence is 15 residues long. V was clipped by 8 bases and J by 3 bases, with 18 bases between them. CDR3 protein: CASRQLEDVTDTQYF. The CDR3 coding sequence is TGTGCCAGCCGACAACTGGAGGATGTGACAGATACGCAGTATTTT.

The chain is built from TRBV19 and TRBJ1-2; 7 bases align to TRBD1. Unmatched junction bases numbered 9, after V lost 0 bases and J lost 8 bases. The CDR3 spans 15 residues. Germline assignment: CDR1 LNHDA and CDR2 SQIVND (reference sequence). DNA for the CDR3: TGTGCCAGTAGTATAGATAGGACAGGCCTTCGCGGCTACACCTTC. It codes for CASSIDRTGLRGYTF.